These T cell receptor beta chains were read from a single sample in a study of CXCR3-negative and CXCR3-positive naive CD8 T cells. TCRdb reprocessed the 5' RACE reads; each CDR3 protein has one entry and no DNA is given. The sample spans fewer than 90,000 distinct CDR3 sequences; the ten largest clones claim 0.5% to 0.55%. Source material: naive CXCR3+ CD8+ T cells from blood. These receptors all stem from a human donor in good health. Some clones in this sample may be carry-over from other donors' samples. Both conserved end residues are part of each CDR3.

v_gene	j_gene	CDR3aa
TRBV28	TRBJ2-7	CASSPRYYEQYF
TRBV7-6	TRBJ2-2	CASSLDRVSVTWELFF
TRBV15	TRBJ1-1	CATSRSRQGGTEAFF
TRBV29-1	TRBJ2-7	CSVPGASAYEQYF
TRBV4-1	TRBJ2-7	CASSQPATPGHGDVPYEQYF
TRBV6-5	TRBJ1-1	CASSYVRGDAVEAFF
TRBV5-6	TRBJ2-7	CASSPGTGASEQYF
TRBV23-1	TRBJ2-3	CANNKFSTDTQYF
TRBV11-2	TRBJ2-7	CASSLDPGLAVATYEQYF
TRBV9	TRBJ2-7	CASSVALRGNEQYF
TRBV27	TRBJ2-7	CASSFRPSGDEQYF
TRBV28	TRBJ2-1	CASIGLIYNEQFF
TRBV12-3/TRBV12-4	TRBJ2-7	CASSLGGIYEQYF
TRBV11-3	TRBJ2-5	CASSLGFDPTGQLETQYF
TRBV15	TRBJ2-1	CATSSGRAYGNEQFF
TRBV14	TRBJ2-1	CASNRGGYNEQFF
TRBV19	TRBJ2-2	CATTVTGELFF
TRBV5-5	TRBJ1-2	CASSSRGGYPNYGYTF
TRBV28	TRBJ2-1	CASSLIGKEVNEQFF
TRBV29-1	TRBJ2-1	CSAPGQGVFYNEQFF
TRBV24-1	TRBJ2-1	CDTSELNNEQFF
TRBV5-1	TRBJ2-1	CASSWDQGNEQFF
TRBV7-2	TRBJ2-7	CASSLDTSPYEQYF
TRBV24-1	TRBJ2-3	CATSPDRTDTQYF
TRBV15	TRBJ2-5	CAADTGYGETQYF
TRBV5-6	TRBJ2-2	CASSFGTEANTGELFF
TRBV6-2/TRBV6-3	TRBJ1-2	CASSDRDRDYGYTF